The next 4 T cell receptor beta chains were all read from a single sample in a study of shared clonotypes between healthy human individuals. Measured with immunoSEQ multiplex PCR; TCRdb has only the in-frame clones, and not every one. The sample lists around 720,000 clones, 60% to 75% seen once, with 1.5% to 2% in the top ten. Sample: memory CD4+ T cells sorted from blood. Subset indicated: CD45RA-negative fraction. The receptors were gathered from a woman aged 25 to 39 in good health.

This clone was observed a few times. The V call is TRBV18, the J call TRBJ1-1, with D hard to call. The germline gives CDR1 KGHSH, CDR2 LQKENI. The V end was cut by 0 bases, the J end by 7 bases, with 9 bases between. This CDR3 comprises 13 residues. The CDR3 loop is CASSPPQEGEAFF. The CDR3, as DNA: TGTGCCAGCTCACCACCGCAGGAGGGTGAAGCTTTCTTT. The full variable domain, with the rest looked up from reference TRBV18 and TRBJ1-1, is NAGVMQNPRHLVRRRGQEARLRCSPMKGHSHVYWYRQLPEEGLKFMVYLQKENIIDESGMPKERFSAEFPKEGPSILRIQQVVRGDSAAYFCASSPPQEGEAFFGQGTRLTVV.

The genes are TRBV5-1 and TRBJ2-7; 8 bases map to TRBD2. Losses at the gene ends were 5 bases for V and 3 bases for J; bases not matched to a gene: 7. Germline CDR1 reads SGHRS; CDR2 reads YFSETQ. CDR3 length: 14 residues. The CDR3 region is CASRSGLGNYEQYF. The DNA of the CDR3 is TGCGCCAGCAGGTCGGGACTAGGGAACTACGAGCAGTACTTC.

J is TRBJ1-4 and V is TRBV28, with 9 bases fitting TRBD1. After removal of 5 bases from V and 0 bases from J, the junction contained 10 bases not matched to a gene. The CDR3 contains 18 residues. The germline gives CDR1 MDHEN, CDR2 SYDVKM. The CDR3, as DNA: TGTGCCAGCAGTCGTACGGGACAGGGAAGTGCAACTAATGAAAAACTGTTTTTT. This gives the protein CASSRTGQGSATNEKLFF.

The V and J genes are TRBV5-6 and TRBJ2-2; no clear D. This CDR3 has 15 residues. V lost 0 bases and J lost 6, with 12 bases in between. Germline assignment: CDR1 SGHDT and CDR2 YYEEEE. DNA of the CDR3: TGTGCCAGCAGCTTGGTTAGTTCCACCGCCGGGGAGCTGTTTTTT. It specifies CASSLVSSTAGELFF.